This T cell receptor beta chain was found in a study of blood T cell repertoires in COVID-19. Across the whole study: Samples of COVID-19 (acute and convalescent) were obtained from the United States, Italy and Spain. In each case, the material was cDNA or gDNA derived from T cells, B-cell-depleted T cells, or PBMCs.

Data came from immunoSEQ multiplex PCR; TCRdb stores just in-frame clones and leaves some out. The sample holds about 210,000 clones; about 86% are singletons and the top ten take more than 8.5%. Participant ages covered about 18 to 95 years across approximately 25 US areas. CDR1 and CDR2 from the germline V gene are LGHDT and YNNKEL (reference sequence). J was trimmed by 2 bases and V by 7 bases; bases with no gene match: 6. The CDR3 extends over 14 amino acids. Material: PBMCs or T cells enriched from blood (not recorded which). The chain carries TRBV3-1 (or the pseudogene TRBV3-2) and TRBJ2-3, with TRBD2 identical over 7 bases. The sequence was collected from a woman between 45 and 65 years old with acute COVID-19. The CDR3 here is CASNPGTNTDTQYF. For the CDR3, the DNA is TGTGCCAGCAACCCCGGGACTAACACAGATACGCAGTATTTT.